This T cell receptor beta chain was sequenced in a study of T cells in localized non-small cell lung cancer. Study observations and caveats: Out of the top 100 tumor clones, a median approximately 57 were seen in adjacent lung. Higher blood T cell density went with longer overall survival. Because only a single region of the tumor was sequenced, heterogeneity remains possible. The highest T cell clonality was in uninvolved adjacent lung, above tumor.

Repertoires were generated with immunoSEQ multiplex PCR, while TCRdb's copy carries only in-frame clones and drops some. Of about 35,000 clones listed, around 90% are singletons. To note about this clone: Its antigen is undetermined.

The V gene end was trimmed by 6 bases and the J gene end by 5 bases; junction bases not matched to a gene: 13. Germline CDR1 and CDR2: SGHAT and FQNNGV. CDR3 size: 15 residues. Sequenced material: peripheral blood mononuclear cells, taken before any cancer treatment. V is TRBV11-2 and J is TRBJ2-7; 7 nucleotides align to TRBD1. This receptor was identified in a female donor at least 60 years old with stage II lung adenocarcinoma. CDR3: CASRKNTQGTDEQYF. The CDR3 bases are TGTGCCAGCAGAAAAAACACACAGGGGACCGACGAGCAGTACTTC.